The 16 T cell receptor beta chains presented below share a single source sample, sequenced in a study of CD8 T cells in Susac syndrome (dated by TCRdb to about 2019). Receptors were amplified or captured by the immunoSEQ multiplex PCR assay. RNA was extracted using the RNeasy kit, and about 0.5 to 1 ug of the RNA was reverse transcribed with random hexamers. The public reads were reprocessed in TCRdb via fastp at Q25 and MiXCR, keeping in-frame beta chains. Every entry covers one CDR3 protein and lists the most common genes and DNA from its rows. For this sample the table gives about 130,000 distinct CDR3 sequences, of which around 91% were detected only once. The top ten clonotypes cover around 0.24% of the sample. The specimen sequenced was CD8+ T cells from PBMCs. The origin of the receptors is a human donor with multiple sclerosis.

The chain recombines TRBV20-1 with TRBJ1-2, with 10 bases matching TRBD1. Per the germline V gene, CDR1 is DFQATT and CDR2 is SNEGSKA (reference sequence). Losses at the gene ends were 3 bases for V and 2 bases for J; bases not matched to a gene: 6. This CDR3 spans 15 amino acids. CDR3 sequence (DNA): TGCAGTGCTAGGGGCGGGGACAGGGGCAACTATGGCTACACCTTC. Translation gives CSARGGDRGNYGYTF.

This rearrangement joins TRBV30 to TRBJ1-1; 7 nucleotides match TRBD1. The CDR3 is made up of 13 amino acids. Trimming took 5 bases from V and 4 from J; bases not matched to a gene: 7. Per germline, CDR1 GTSNPN and CDR2 SVGIG (reference sequence). This CDR3 is CAWCPGGFTEAFF. The CDR3 bases are TGTGCCTGGTGCCCAGGGGGGTTCACTGAAGCTTTCTTT.

This rearrangement joins TRBV3-1 to TRBJ2-2; D is ambiguous. The CDR3 loop spans 17 amino acids. Trimming pared 1 base from V and 3 bases from J, leaving 15 bases between. Germline assignment: CDR1 LGHDT and CDR2 YNNKEL (reference sequence). CDR3 nucleotides: TGTGCCAGCAGCCAAGTAATGAGCCCACGGGACACCGGGGAGCTGTTTTTT. As protein: CASSQVMSPRDTGELFF.

The chain couples TRBV25-1 to TRBJ2-1; D is possibly TRBD2 (5 bases). The CDR3 length is 14 residues. Germline V lookup: CDR1 MGHDK, CDR2 SYGVNS. Deletions cut 3 bases from V and 8 bases from J, with 14 bases between. The CDR3 is CASSDNEGWDEQFF. CDR3 DNA sequence: TGTGCCAGCAGTGATAACGAGGGTTGGGATGAGCAGTTCTTC.

The J gene is TRBJ2-7, the V gene TRBV29-1, with D uncertain. CDR3 length: 11 amino acids. Deletions cut 6 bases from V and 6 bases from J, with 12 bases between. CDR1 is SQVTM, CDR2 ANQGSEA, per germline. The CDR3 DNA reads TGCAGCGTCGAGGCTGGGTCCGAGCAGTACTTC. Protein: CSVEAGSEQYF.

This clonotype was recorded once. The chain links TRBV24-1 to TRBJ2-1; TRBD2 matches at 10 bases. CDR1 and CDR2 (germline): KGHDR, SFDVKD. The CDR3 contains 16 residues. V lost 4 bases, J lost 3 bases, and 5 bases stayed unmatched. This CDR3 reads CATSEPSGSFYNEQFF. The CDR3 region has the DNA TGTGCCACCAGTGAACCTAGCGGGAGTTTCTACAATGAGCAGTTCTTC.

The V call is TRBV20-1, the J call TRBJ1-1, with D uncertain. V shed 6 bases and J shed 2 bases, with 13 bases lying between them. CDR1 and CDR2 from the germline V gene are DFQATT and SNEGSKA (reference sequence). The length of the CDR3 is 13 residues. CDR3 protein: CSANTKLNTEAFF. The CDR3, as DNA: TGCAGTGCCAACACGAAGCTTAACACTGAAGCTTTCTTT.

This clonotype has a single count. The genes are TRBV4-1 and TRBJ2-7; D ambiguous. Germline loops: CDR1 MGHRA, CDR2 YSYEKL. Trimming left V 3 bases short and J 3 bases short, with 9 bases between. The CDR3 covers 13 residues. CDR3 sequence reads: CASSHEQSYEQYF. The DNA of the CDR3 is TGCGCCAGCAGCCACGAACAGAGCTACGAGCAGTACTTC.

This chain links TRBV20-1 with TRBJ2-2; 7 nucleotides match TRBD1. With 5 bases clipped from V and 6 bases from J, the junction kept 6 bases outside the gene matches. The length of the CDR3 is 13 residues. From germline, CDR1 is DFQATT and CDR2 SNEGSKA (reference sequence). The CDR3 here is CSARQGQPGELFF. For the CDR3, the DNA is TGCAGTGCTCGACAGGGCCAACCCGGGGAGCTGTTTTTT.

This chain joins TRBV5-6 and TRBJ2-5, with a tentative D call TRBD2 (5 bases). CDR3 length: 14 residues. Germline CDR1 reads SGHDT; CDR2 reads YYEEEE. Trimming removed 0 bases at V and 2 bases at J, with 8 bases between. The CDR3 nucleotides read TGTGCCAGCAGCTTGGAAGCGGATCAAGAGACCCAGTACTTC. Translating gives CASSLEADQETQYF.

J is TRBJ2-7 and V is TRBV5-1; D is unclear. The CDR3 is 12 residues long. V was pared by 6 bases and J by 6 bases, with 13 bases between. The germline V gene has CDR1 SGHRS and CDR2 YFSETQ. The CDR3 sequence: CASTEPGVEQYF. The CDR3 nucleotides are TGCGCCAGCACTGAACCTGGTGTCGAGCAGTACTTC.

The chain uses TRBV7-9 and TRBJ2-3; D gene ambiguous. The CDR3 runs 12 residues. Germline CDR1 SEHNR, CDR2 FQNEAQ (reference sequence). Trimming stripped 4 bases from V and 6 bases from J, with 8 bases between. The CDR3 sequence: CASSYGPDTQYF. The DNA of the CDR3 is TGTGCCAGCAGCTACGGACCGGATACGCAGTATTTT.

This rearrangement joins TRBV7-9 to TRBJ2-1; 10 bases agree with TRBD2. The CDR3 contains 15 residues. The V gene's germline CDR1 is SEHNR and CDR2 FQNEAQ (reference sequence). Trimming took 6 bases from V and 4 from J; bases not matched to a gene: 6. The CDR3 here is CASSSSGLAYNEQFF. CDR3 coding DNA: TGTGCCAGCAGTTCCTCGGGACTAGCGTACAATGAGCAGTTCTTC.

This sequence joins TRBV2 and TRBJ1-3, with 9 bases fitting TRBD1. After removal of 8 bases from V and 0 bases from J, the junction contained 8 bases not matched to a gene. The CDR3 runs 16 residues. CDR1 and CDR2 (germline): SNHLY, FYNNEI. The CDR3 DNA is TGTGCCAGCGAAACCGGGACAGGGAACTCTGGAAACACCATATATTTT. It encodes CASETGTGNSGNTIYF.

The genes are TRBV20-1 and TRBJ1-1, with no clear D. The V and J ends lost 0 bases and 11 bases respectively, with 10 bases between them. The CDR3 consists of 11 residues. Germline V lookup: CDR1 DFQATT, CDR2 SNEGSKA (reference sequence). CDR3 in DNA: TGCAGTGCTAGAGATGCCAGCGAGGCTTTCTTT. Residues: CSARDASEAFF.

The CDR3, as DNA: TGTGCCAGCAGTCTTACTAGCGTCCCCTACAATGAGCAGTTCTTC. This sequence encodes CASSLTSVPYNEQFF. The genes are TRBV12-3 or TRBV12-4 and TRBJ2-1, with 7 nucleotides matching TRBD2. The trim removed 5 bases at V and 2 bases at J, leaving 6 bases unmatched. CDR3 size: 15 residues.